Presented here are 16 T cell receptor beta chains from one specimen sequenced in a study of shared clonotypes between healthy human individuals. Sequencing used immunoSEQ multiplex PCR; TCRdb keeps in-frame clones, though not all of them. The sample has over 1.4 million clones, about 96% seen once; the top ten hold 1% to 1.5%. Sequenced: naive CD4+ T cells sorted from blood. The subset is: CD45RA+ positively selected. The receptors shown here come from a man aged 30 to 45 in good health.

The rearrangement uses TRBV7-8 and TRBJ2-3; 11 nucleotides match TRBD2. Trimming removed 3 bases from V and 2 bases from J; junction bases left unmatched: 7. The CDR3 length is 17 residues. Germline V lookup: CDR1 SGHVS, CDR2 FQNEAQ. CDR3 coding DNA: TGTGCCAGCAGCTTGATAGCGGGAGGGCCTATCACAGATACGCAGTATTTT. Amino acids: CASSLIAGGPITDTQYF.

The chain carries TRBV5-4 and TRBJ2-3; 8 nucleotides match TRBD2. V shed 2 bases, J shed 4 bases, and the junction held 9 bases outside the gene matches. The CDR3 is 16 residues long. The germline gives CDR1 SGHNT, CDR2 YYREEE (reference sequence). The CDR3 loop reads CASSLPGLEFADTQYF. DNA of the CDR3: TGTGCCAGCAGCTTACCGGGACTAGAGTTCGCAGATACGCAGTATTTT.

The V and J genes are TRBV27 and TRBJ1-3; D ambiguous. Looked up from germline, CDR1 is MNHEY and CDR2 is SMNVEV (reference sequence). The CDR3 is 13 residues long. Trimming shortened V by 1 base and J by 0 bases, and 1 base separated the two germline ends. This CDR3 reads CASSLFSGNTIYF. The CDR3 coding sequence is TGTGCCAGCAGTTTATTCTCTGGAAACACCATATATTTT.

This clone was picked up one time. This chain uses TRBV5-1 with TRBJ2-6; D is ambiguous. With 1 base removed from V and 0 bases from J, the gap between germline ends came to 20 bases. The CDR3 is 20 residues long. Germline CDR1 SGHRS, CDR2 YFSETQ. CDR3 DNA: TGCGCCAGCAGCTTGTTCCGTGCAGTAGACTCTACCTCTGGGGCCAACGTCCTGACTTTC. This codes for CASSLFRAVDSTSGANVLTF.

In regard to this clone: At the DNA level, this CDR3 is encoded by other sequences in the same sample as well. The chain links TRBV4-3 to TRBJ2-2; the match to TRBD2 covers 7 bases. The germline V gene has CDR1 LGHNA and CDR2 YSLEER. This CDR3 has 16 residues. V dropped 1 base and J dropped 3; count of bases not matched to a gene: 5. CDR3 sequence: CASSQVSGTDTGELFF. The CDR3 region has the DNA TGCGCCAGCAGCCAAGTAAGCGGGACCGACACCGGGGAGCTGTTTTTT.

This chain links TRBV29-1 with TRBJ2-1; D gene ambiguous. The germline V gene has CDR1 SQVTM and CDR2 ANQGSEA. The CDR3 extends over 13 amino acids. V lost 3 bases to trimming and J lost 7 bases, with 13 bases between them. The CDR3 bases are TGCAGCGTTGACCCCCTTGTCTGGAATGAGCAGTTCTTC. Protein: CSVDPLVWNEQFF.

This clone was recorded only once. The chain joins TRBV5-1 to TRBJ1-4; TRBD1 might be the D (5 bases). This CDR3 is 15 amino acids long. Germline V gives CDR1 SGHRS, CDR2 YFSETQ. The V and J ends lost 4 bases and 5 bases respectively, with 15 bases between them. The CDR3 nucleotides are TGCGCCAGCAGCCCCATCGGGGACCAGAATGAAAAACTGTTTTTT. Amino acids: CASSPIGDQNEKLFF.

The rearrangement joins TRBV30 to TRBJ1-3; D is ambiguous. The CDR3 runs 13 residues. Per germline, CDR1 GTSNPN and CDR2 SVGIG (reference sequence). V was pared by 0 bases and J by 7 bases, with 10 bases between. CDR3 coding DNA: TGTGCCTGGAGTGTAATGGATTCGAACACCATATATTTT. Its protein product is CAWSVMDSNTIYF.

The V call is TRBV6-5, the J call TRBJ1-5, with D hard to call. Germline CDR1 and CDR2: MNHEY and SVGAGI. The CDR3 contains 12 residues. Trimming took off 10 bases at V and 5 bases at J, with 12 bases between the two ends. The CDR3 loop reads CATNYRDQPQHF. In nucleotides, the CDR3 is TGTGCCACAAATTACCGGGATCAGCCCCAGCATTTT.

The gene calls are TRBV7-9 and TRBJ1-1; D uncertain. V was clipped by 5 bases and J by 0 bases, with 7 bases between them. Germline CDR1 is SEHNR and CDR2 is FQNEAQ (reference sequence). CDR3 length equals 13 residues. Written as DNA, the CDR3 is TGTGCCAGCAGCCAAGACATGAACACTGAAGCTTTCTTT. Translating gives CASSQDMNTEAFF. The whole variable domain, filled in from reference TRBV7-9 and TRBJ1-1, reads DTGVSQNPRHKITKRGQNVTFRCDPISEHNRLYWYRQTLGQGPEFLTYFQNEAQLEKSRLLSDRFSAERPKGSFSTLEIQRTEQGDSAMYLCASSQDMNTEAFFGQGTRLTVV.

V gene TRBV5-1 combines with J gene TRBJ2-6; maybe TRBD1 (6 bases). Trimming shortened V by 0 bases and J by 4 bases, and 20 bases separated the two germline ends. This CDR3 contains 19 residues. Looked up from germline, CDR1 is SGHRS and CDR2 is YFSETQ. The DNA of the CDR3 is TGCGCCAGCAGCTTGGGCGTGACAGGAAATCTCTGGGGGGCCAACGTCCTGACTTTC. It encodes CASSLGVTGNLWGANVLTF.

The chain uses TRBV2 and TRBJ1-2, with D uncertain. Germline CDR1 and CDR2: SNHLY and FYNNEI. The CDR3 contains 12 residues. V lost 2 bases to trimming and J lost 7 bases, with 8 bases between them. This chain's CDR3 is CASSERGLGYTF. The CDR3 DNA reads TGTGCCAGCAGTGAACGAGGGCTTGGCTACACCTTC. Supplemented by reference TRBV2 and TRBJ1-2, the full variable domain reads EPEVTQTPSHQVTQMGQEVILRCVPISNHLYFYWYRQILGQKVEFLVSFYNNEISEKSEIFDDQFSVERPDGSNFTLKIRSTKLEDSAMYFCASSERGLGYTFGSGTRLTVV.

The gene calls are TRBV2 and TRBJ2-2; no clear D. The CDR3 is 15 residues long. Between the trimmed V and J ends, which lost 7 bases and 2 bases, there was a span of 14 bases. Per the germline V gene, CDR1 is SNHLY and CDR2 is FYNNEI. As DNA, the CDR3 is TGTGCCAGCACTGGACCCAAGATTAACACCGGGGAGCTGTTTTTT. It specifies CASTGPKINTGELFF.

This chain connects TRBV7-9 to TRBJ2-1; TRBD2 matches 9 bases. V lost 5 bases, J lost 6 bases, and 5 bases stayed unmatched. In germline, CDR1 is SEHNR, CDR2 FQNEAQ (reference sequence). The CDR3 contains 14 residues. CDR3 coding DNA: TGTGCCAGCAGCCCCGGGACTAGCACCAATGAGCAGTTCTTC. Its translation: CASSPGTSTNEQFF.

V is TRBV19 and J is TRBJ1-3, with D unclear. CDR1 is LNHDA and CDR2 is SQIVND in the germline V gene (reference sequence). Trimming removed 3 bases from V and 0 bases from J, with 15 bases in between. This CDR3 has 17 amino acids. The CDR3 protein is CASSIWSALSSGNTIYF. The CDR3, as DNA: TGTGCCAGTAGTATTTGGTCAGCATTGAGCTCTGGAAACACCATATATTTT.

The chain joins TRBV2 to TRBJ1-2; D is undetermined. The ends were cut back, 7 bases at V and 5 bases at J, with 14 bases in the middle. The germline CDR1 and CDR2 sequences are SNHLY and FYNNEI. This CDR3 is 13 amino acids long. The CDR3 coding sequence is TGTGCCAGCATCCCCACAGTACTTTATGGCTACACCTTC. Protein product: CASIPTVLYGYTF.